This TCR beta chain was captured by sequencing in a study of cytomegalovirus exposure and HLA in healthy donors. The germline V gene encodes CDR1 SGHDT and CDR2 YYEEEE. This CDR3 contains 14 residues. V gave up 2 bases and J gave up 5 bases, with 13 bases separating them. TCRdb's table, derived via immunoSEQ multiplex PCR, lists solely in-frame clones and lacks some. The sample holds 150,000 to 200,000 clones, approximately 86% seen once. This TCR derives from a man between 18 and 35 years old in good health and CMV-seropositive. The specimen was PBMCs. V and J are TRBV5-6 and TRBJ1-2; tentative D call: TRBD1 (5 bases). The CDR3 sequence: CASSFLGGGYGYTF. The CDR3, as DNA: TGTGCCAGCAGCTTCTTGGGGGGAGGTTATGGCTACACCTTC. The full variable domain, its missing parts supplied by reference TRBV5-6 and TRBJ1-2, is DAGVTQSPTHLIKTRGQQVTLRCSPKSGHDTVSWYQQALGQGPQFIFQYYEEEERQRGNFPDRFSGHQFPNYSSELNVNALLLGDSALYLCASSFLGGGYGYTFGSGTRLTVV.